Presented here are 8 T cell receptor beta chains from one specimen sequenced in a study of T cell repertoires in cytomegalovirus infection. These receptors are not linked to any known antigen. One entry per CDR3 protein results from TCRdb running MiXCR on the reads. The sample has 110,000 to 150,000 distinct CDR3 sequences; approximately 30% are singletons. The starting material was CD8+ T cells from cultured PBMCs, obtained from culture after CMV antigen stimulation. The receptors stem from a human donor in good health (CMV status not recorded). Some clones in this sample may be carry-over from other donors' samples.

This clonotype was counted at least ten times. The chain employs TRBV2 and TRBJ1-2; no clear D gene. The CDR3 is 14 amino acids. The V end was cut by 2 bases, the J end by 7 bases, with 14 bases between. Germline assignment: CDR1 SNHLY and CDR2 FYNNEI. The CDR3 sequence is CASSELVSNIGYTF. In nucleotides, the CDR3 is TGTGCCAGCAGTGAATTGGTCTCCAACATTGGCTACACCTTC.

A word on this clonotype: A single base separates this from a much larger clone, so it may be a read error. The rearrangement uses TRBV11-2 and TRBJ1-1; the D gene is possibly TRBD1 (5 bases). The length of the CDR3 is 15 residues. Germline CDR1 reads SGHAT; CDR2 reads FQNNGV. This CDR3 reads CVSSIRTGGNTEAFF. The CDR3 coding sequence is TGTGTCAGCAGCATCAGGACTGGGGGGAACACTGAAGCTTTCTTT.

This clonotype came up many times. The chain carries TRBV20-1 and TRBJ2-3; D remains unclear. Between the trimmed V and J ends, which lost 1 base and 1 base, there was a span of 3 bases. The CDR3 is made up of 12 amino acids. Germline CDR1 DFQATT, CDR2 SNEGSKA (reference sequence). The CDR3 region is CSARVGTDTQYF. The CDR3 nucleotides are TGCAGTGCTAGAGTAGGCACAGATACGCAGTATTTT.

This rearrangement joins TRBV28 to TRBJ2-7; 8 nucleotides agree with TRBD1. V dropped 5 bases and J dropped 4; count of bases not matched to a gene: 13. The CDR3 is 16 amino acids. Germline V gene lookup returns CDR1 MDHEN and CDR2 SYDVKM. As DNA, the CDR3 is TGTGCCAGCAGTAAACCAGGGGGCCCCCCGTATTACGAGCAGTACTTC. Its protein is CASSKPGGPPYYEQYF.

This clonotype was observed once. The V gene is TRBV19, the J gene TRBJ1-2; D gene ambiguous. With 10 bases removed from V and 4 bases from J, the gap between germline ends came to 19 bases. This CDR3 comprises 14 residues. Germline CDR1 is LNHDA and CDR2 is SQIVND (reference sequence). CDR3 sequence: CATSPPPSSYGYTF. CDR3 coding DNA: TGTGCCACTTCCCCACCCCCCAGCAGCTATGGCTACACCTTC.

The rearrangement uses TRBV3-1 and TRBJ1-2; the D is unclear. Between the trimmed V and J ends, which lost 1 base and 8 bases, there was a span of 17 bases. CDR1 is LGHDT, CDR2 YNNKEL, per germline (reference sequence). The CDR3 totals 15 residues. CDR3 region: CASSQGVNNPYGYTF. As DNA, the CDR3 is TGTGCCAGCAGCCAAGGAGTCAACAACCCCTACGGCTACACCTTC.

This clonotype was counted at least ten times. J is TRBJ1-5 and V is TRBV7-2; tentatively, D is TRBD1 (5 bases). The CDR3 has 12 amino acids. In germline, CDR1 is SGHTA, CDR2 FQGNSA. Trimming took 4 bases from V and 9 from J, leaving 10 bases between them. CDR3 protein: CASSWGGRPQHF. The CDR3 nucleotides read TGTGCCAGCAGCTGGGGCGGGAGGCCCCAGCATTTT.

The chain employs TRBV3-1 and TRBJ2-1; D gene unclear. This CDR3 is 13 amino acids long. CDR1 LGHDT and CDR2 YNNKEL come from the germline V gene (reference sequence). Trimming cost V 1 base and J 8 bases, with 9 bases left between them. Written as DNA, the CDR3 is TGTGCCAGCAGCCAAGGCTACCTGGATGAGCAGTTCTTC. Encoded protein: CASSQGYLDEQFF.